Listed below are T cell receptor beta chains from one sample, sequenced in a study of control samples from healthy donors and cancer patients. Sequencing was performed with immunoSEQ multiplex PCR; in TCRdb, only in-frame clones are kept and a portion is missing. The sample consists of about 93,000 clones, less than 90% of them appearing once. The sample consisted of blood. Receptor source: a woman in her seventies in good health. Each CDR3 is given with its conserved first and last residue. The order of the fields is clone size, D gene, V gene, J gene, CDR3 protein, CDR3 DNA. D genes are given only for firm matches. The listing skips clone size in some rows; elsewhere it reads once, few, many or a size class.

size: .; D: .; V: TRBV11-2; J: TRBJ1-5; CDR3: CASSAGSKGNQPQHF; DNA: TGTGCCAGCAGCGCCGGAAGTAAGGGCAATCAGCCCCAGCATTTT
size: few; D: .; V: TRBV7-2; J: TRBJ1-1; CDR3: CASSLEFGREAFF; DNA: TGTGCCAGCAGCTTAGAATTTGGCAGGGAAGCTTTCTTT
size: .; D: .; V: TRBV2; J: TRBJ1-1; CDR3: CASSQRGPEAFF; DNA: TGTGCCAGCAGTCAACGGGGGCCTGAAGCTTTCTTT
size: .; D: .; V: TRBV6-6; J: TRBJ1-2; CDR3: CASSYGAARGYTF; DNA: TGTGCCAGCAGTTACGGGGCAGCCAGGGGCTACACCTTC
size: .; D: TRBD1; V: TRBV15; J: TRBJ1-1; CDR3: CATSKNRGGTEAFF; DNA: TGTGCCACCAGCAAAAACAGGGGCGGCACTGAAGCTTTCTTT
size: .; D: .; V: TRBV24-1; J: TRBJ1-5; CDR3: CATSGSRTNQPQHF; DNA: TGTGCCACCAGTGGTAGCAGAACGAATCAGCCCCAGCATTTT
size: .; D: .; V: TRBV10-3; J: TRBJ1-3; CDR3: CAISPSATSGNTIYF; DNA: TGTGCCATCAGCCCCTCGGCCACCTCTGGAAACACCATATATTTT
size: once; D: .; V: TRBV15; J: TRBJ1-1; CDR3: CATSRDRRHWEAFF; DNA: TGTGCCACCAGCAGAGATAGGAGACACTGGGAAGCTTTCTTT
size: .; D: .; V: TRBV9; J: TRBJ1-1; CDR3: CASSVYPGAEAFF; DNA: TGTGCCAGCAGCGTATACCCGGGAGCTGAAGCTTTCTTT
size: .; D: .; V: TRBV2; J: TRBJ2-3; CDR3: CASSVYLADTQYF; DNA: TGTGCCAGCAGTGTGTACCTCGCGGATACGCAGTATTTT
size: .; D: .; V: TRBV12-2; J: TRBJ1-2; CDR3: CASRPWPIYGYTF; DNA: TGTGCAAGTCGCCCCTGGCCCATCTATGGCTACACCTTC
size: .; D: TRBD1; V: TRBV25-1; J: TRBJ1-1; CDR3: CASSEAGTANTEAFF; DNA: TGTGCCAGCAGTGAGGCCGGGACAGCGAACACTGAAGCTTTCTTT
size: .; D: TRBD1; V: TRBV6-5; J: TRBJ1-2; CDR3: CASRLQGTSPYGYTF; DNA: TGTGCCAGCAGATTACAGGGGACCTCCCCCTATGGCTACACCTTC
size: .; D: .; V: TRBV30; J: TRBJ1-1; CDR3: CAWTGGVRTEAFF; DNA: TGTGCCTGGACGGGGGGTGTTAGGACTGAAGCTTTCTTT
size: .; D: .; V: TRBV5-4; J: TRBJ2-1; CDR3: CASSPQGNEQFF; DNA: TGTGCCAGCAGCCCACAGGGCAATGAGCAGTTCTTC
size: .; D: .; V: TRBV2; J: TRBJ2-7; CDR3: CASLRPGGGDEQYF; DNA: TGTGCCAGCCTCCGGCCCGGGGGCGGGGACGAGCAGTACTTC
size: .; D: TRBD2; V: TRBV5-1; J: TRBJ2-3; CDR3: CASSLGRTSGGNTDTQYF; DNA: TGCGCCAGCAGCTTGGGAAGGACTAGCGGGGGAAACACAGATACGCAGTATTTT
size: .; D: .; V: TRBV7-2; J: TRBJ2-2; CDR3: CASSLNALVLGELFF; DNA: TGTGCCAGCAGCTTAAATGCGCTTGTCCTCGGGGAGCTGTTTTTT
size: .; D: TRBD1; V: TRBV18; J: TRBJ2-3; CDR3: CASSPIDRGARDTQYF; DNA: TGTGCCAGCTCACCTATCGACAGGGGGGCACGAGATACGCAGTATTTT
size: .; D: .; V: TRBV10-3; J: TRBJ1-1; CDR3: CAATGTANTEAFF; DNA: TGTGCCGCCACCGGGACGGCGAACACTGAAGCTTTCTTT
size: once; D: .; V: TRBV3-1/TRBV3-2; J: TRBJ1-1; CDR3: CASSQGGNTEAFF; DNA: TGTGCCAGCAGCCAAGGAGGGAACACTGAAGCTTTCTTT
size: .; D: .; V: TRBV6-6; J: TRBJ2-2; CDR3: CASSQGTGELFF; DNA: TGTGCCAGCAGTCAGGGAACCGGGGAGCTGTTTTTT
size: .; D: .; V: TRBV4-2; J: TRBJ2-5; CDR3: CASSQERQETQYF; DNA: TGTGCCAGCAGCCAAGAAAGGCAAGAGACCCAGTACTTC
size: .; D: .; V: TRBV5-6; J: TRBJ1-3; CDR3: CASSFSSARNTIYF; DNA: TGTGCCAGCAGCTTCAGTTCTGCTAGAAACACCATATATTTT
size: .; D: .; V: TRBV3-1/TRBV3-2; J: TRBJ1-6; CDR3: CASSQVAGSSYNSPLHF; DNA: TGTGCCAGCAGCCAAGTAGCAGGGAGCTCCTATAATTCACCCCTCCACTTT
size: .; D: TRBD2; V: TRBV14; J: TRBJ2-7; CDR3: CASSLLSAGGHEQYF; DNA: TGTGCCAGCAGCCTATTATCAGCGGGAGGCCACGAGCAGTACTTC
size: once; D: .; V: TRBV2; J: TRBJ1-1; CDR3: CASNPQGNTEAFF; DNA: TGTGCCAGCAACCCCCAAGGGAACACTGAAGCTTTCTTT
size: .; D: TRBD2; V: TRBV3-1/TRBV3-2; J: TRBJ2-1; CDR3: CASSQETSGRAGFDEQFF; DNA: TGTGCCAGCAGCCAAGAGACTAGCGGGAGGGCCGGCTTCGATGAGCAGTTCTTC
size: .; D: TRBD1; V: TRBV19; J: TRBJ1-5; CDR3: CASRGGDRGRFQPQHF; DNA: TGTGCCAGTAGGGGGGGGGACAGGGGGCGCTTTCAGCCCCAGCATTTT
size: .; D: .; V: TRBV7-2; J: TRBJ2-7; CDR3: CASSYRRQQLYEQYF; DNA: TGTGCCAGCAGCTATCGGCGGCAACAACTCTACGAGCAGTACTTC
size: .; D: .; V: TRBV5-1; J: TRBJ1-5; CDR3: CASSPTGRDQPQHF; DNA: TGCGCCAGCAGCCCGACAGGACGGGACCAGCCCCAGCATTTT
size: .; D: .; V: TRBV2; J: TRBJ1-6; CDR3: CASSVGINSPLHF; DNA: TGTGCCAGCAGCGTAGGGATTAATTCACCCCTCCACTTT
size: .; D: .; V: TRBV5-4; J: TRBJ1-1; CDR3: CASSWDLENTEAFF; DNA: TGTGCCAGCAGCTGGGACTTGGAGAACACTGAAGCTTTCTTT
size: .; D: .; V: TRBV5-1; J: TRBJ2-1; CDR3: CASSSEGIYNEQFF; DNA: TGCGCCAGCAGCAGTGAAGGGATTTACAATGAGCAGTTCTTC
size: .; D: .; V: TRBV6-5; J: TRBJ2-5; CDR3: CASSPGTSQETQYF; DNA: TGTGCCAGCAGCCCGGGGACTTCCCAAGAGACCCAGTACTTC
size: .; D: TRBD1; V: TRBV11-2; J: TRBJ1-2; CDR3: CASSLTTGGGQGYGYTF; DNA: TGTGCCAGCAGCTTAACTACAGGGGGAGGTCAGGGCTATGGCTACACCTTC
size: .; D: .; V: TRBV7-9; J: TRBJ1-3; CDR3: CASSLGEGNTIYF; DNA: TGTGCCAGCAGCTTAGGGGAGGGAAACACCATATATTTT
size: .; D: TRBD1; V: TRBV19; J: TRBJ1-2; CDR3: CASRQGVNNYGYTF; DNA: TGTGCCAGTAGACAGGGGGTAAATAACTATGGCTACACCTTC
size: many; D: TRBD1; V: TRBV2; J: TRBJ1-1; CDR3: CASEDRDSLWNTEAFF; DNA: TGTGCCAGCGAAGACCGGGACAGTCTTTGGAACACTGAAGCTTTCTTT
size: .; D: .; V: TRBV10-3; J: TRBJ2-1; CDR3: CAIRGTHSDEQFF; DNA: TGTGCCATCAGGGGGACTCACTCAGATGAGCAGTTCTTC
size: .; D: .; V: TRBV5-1; J: TRBJ2-7; CDR3: CASSFGGLSSYEQYF; DNA: TGCGCCAGCAGCTTCGGGGGACTCAGCTCCTACGAGCAGTACTTC
size: .; D: .; V: TRBV7-6; J: TRBJ1-3; CDR3: CASSLGGQNTGNTIYF; DNA: TGTGCCAGCAGCTTAGGAGGACAGAACACTGGAAACACCATATATTTT
size: .; D: .; V: TRBV5-1; J: TRBJ2-3; CDR3: CASNTPGADTQYF; DNA: TGCGCCAGCAACACTCCGGGGGCCGATACGCAGTATTTT
size: .; D: .; V: TRBV4-1; J: TRBJ1-1; CDR3: CASSQDVDRAGGAFF; DNA: TGCGCCAGCAGCCAAGATGTGGATAGGGCCGGGGGAGCTTTCTTT
size: .; D: TRBD1; V: TRBV7-2; J: TRBJ2-2; CDR3: CASSSWTGSTGELFF; DNA: TGTGCCAGCAGCTCGTGGACAGGGAGCACCGGGGAGCTGTTTTTT
size: once; D: .; V: TRBV7-8; J: TRBJ1-3; CDR3: CASSSRRDFSGNTIYF; DNA: TGTGCCAGCAGCTCAAGAAGGGACTTCTCTGGAAACACCATATATTTT